This TCR beta chain originates from a study of T-cell memory formation after mild COVID-19. This clonotype was observed a handful of times. Its antigen remains unidentified. The 5'RACE method, run with constant-segment primers, produced TCR alpha and TCR beta cDNA libraries (carrying sample barcodes and UMIs). Via MiXCR, TCRdb re-called the 5' RACE reads, giving one row per CDR3 protein. Counted here are 470,000 or so distinct CDR3 sequences, roughly 20% occurring once; the ten biggest clones make up approximately 13%. The CDR3 has 14 amino acids. From germline, CDR1 is MGHDK and CDR2 SYGVNS. Trimming took off 2 bases at V and 7 bases at J, with 14 bases between the two ends. Study-level results: The appearance of some responding clones in pre-infection memory suggested that cross-reactive memory joined. Clones from the second wave (peaking day 37) had unconfirmed SARS-CoV-2 specificity. Clones that got smaller from day 15 to 85 had even CD4/CD8, while clones growing later tipped toward CD4+.

V is TRBV25-1 and J is TRBJ1-1; D call uncertain. This sequence originates from an adult woman who had mild COVID-19 (a few samples of this study predate the infection). Cell type and time point are not known. Sequenced: PBMCs or a T cell subset sorted from them (not recorded which). Here the CDR3 DNA reads TGTGCCAGCAGTGAAAATGGCGTTACAGATGAAGCTTTCTTT. Encoded protein: CASSENGVTDEAFF.